This TCR beta chain was sequenced for a study of cytomegalovirus exposure and HLA in healthy donors (dated by TCRdb to about 2017). For context, the study as a whole: According to an earlier analysis of several hundred of the donors, about 180 million T cells yielded 90 million to 140 million unique TCR beta sequences and less than 300 Gb of sequence data. An early release covering roughly 640 HLA-typed donors comprised about 300 gigabases of sequencing data and tens of millions of unique TCR sequences. The genetic ancestry cluster associated with self-reported Caucasian donors included approximately 85% of the 398 genotyped donors. The aim of the study was to test whether cataloging public T cell receptors could identify signatures of past pathogen exposure. The study profiled the T cell repertoires of 500 to 800 subjects by immunosequencing and related them to cytomegalovirus serostatus. Along with the approximately 670-subject first cohort, a separate validation cohort of about 110 different subjects was used. High-throughput TCR immunosequencing, statistical association of individual TCRs with disease status, and machine learning were combined to predict cytomegalovirus infection status. A later analysis re-analyzed previously published TCR beta repertoires from roughly 690 donors and added high-resolution HLA genotyping to study TCR occurrence patterns. The later analysis used no new phenotypic data to find candidate immune exposures, relying instead on TCR beta sequences and their occurrence across donors. To decide whether each TCR beta V gene segment behaved as functional or pseudogenic, an earlier analysis of some 600 of the donors relied on high-throughput TCR beta sequencing. Alongside the repertoire data, information on donor age, sex, ethnicity and CMV serostatus was compiled. A later genetic analysis used genome-wide SNP genotypes for 398 of the 666 donors, treating that subset as a discovery cohort. Every discovery cohort repertoire had been produced on one sequencing platform. HLA typing included class I and class II loci at four-digit resolution. The number of donors typed differed by locus, with about 629-640 for A, B, C, DRB1 and DQB1, roughly 520 for DQA1, approximately 570 for DPA1, and around 450 for DPB1. About five DR-DQ haplotypes were treated as single units for association and clustering because of strong linkage in the cohort. Across about 380 genotyped donors of the cohort, an average of roughly 250,000 unique TCR beta nucleotide sequences per donor were sequenced, and roughly a sixth of those sequences were non-productive.

The library was generated by the immunoSEQ multiplex PCR assay. For the multiplex PCR, a mixture combining 60 forward primers for TCR Vbeta segments and 13 reverse primers for TCR Jbeta segments was used. Amplification of the CDR3 region of rearranged TCR beta genes was performed with a multiplex PCR assay on genomic DNA. The amplified TCR beta libraries were sequenced on the Illumina HiSeq System as 87-base-pair reads. As for the authors' bioinformatics: A later analysis counted 65 million to 90 million unique TCR beta chains across the 666 repertoires, and around 12 million of these chains were shared by at least two donors. To remove PCR and sequencing errors, raw reads were error-corrected and collapsed into unique sequences using a nearest-neighbor algorithm that merged closely related sequences. V, D and J gene segments were assigned by aligning CDR3 sequences to IMGT reference sequences. For a sequence to be retained, a match of at least six nucleotides was required to both a V gene segment and a J gene segment. Rearrangements were called productive when the CDR3 lacked stop codons and stayed in frame with V and J; all others were non-productive. Following IMGT convention, CDR3 was defined as the stretch from the second conserved V-encoded cysteine to the conserved J-encoded phenylalanine. The earlier analysis of 550 to 650 of the donors excluded any sequence lacking an unambiguous match to a single V gene segment. In an earlier analysis of roughly 600 of the donors, a V segment was called functional when productive rearrangements were above 56.7%, and segregating when the standard deviation between donors exceeded 5%. A statistical classification framework was built to diagnose cytomegalovirus status from the catalog of TCR beta chain sequences. A later analysis assigned V and J genes by comparing TCR nucleotide sequences with IMGT/GENE-DB human TR gene sequences. A later analysis assigned CDR3 sequences and most-parsimonious VDJ recombination scenarios with the TCRdist pipeline. In a later analysis, each TCR beta chain was defined by its CDR3 amino acid sequence together with its V-gene family, and reads without a unique V-gene family were excluded. In a later analysis, 450 to 600 highly shared, low-generation-probability nucleotide sequences were removed to address suspected cross-contamination and a sequencing artifact. A later analysis calculated a clonal expansion index for each public chain from normalized within-repertoire ranks of inferred template counts. Generation probabilities in a later analysis came from a VDJ recombination model fitted to out-of-frame rearrangements, and those results were checked against IGoR. A later analysis scored TCR-TCR, TCR-HLA and TCR-CMV co-occurrence with hypergeometric tests, applying a repertoire-size bias correction to TCR pairs. A later analysis estimated false discovery rates by permuting HLA or CMV assignments 20 times. In a later analysis, co-occurring TCRs were grouped using DBSCAN, with TCRdist sequence similarity added in when clustering inside HLA-allele-positive subsets. Co-occurrence clustering excluded repertoires with fewer than 30,000 or more than 120,000 public chains, plus five with anomalous nucleotide sharing. Here the immuneACCESS table is served through TCRdb, limited to in-frame sequences with V and J called. Missing clones are a known gap in these copies; in checked studies unresolved V genes cover under half, and the rest lacks a known reason. That table gives V, J and clone size, and the DNA gave D and trimming. This sample comprises approximately 130,000 clones, around 81% of them detected only once. Jointly, the top ten make up 0.55% to 0.75% of the sample.

Study-level results and caveats: Because HLA typing was unavailable for some donors at each locus, only the typed subset was used in association tests. Immune exposure information for the cohort was limited to CMV serostatus. The classifier was reported to diagnose cytomegalovirus status with high specificity and sensitivity in both the original and validation cohorts. At a false discovery rate of 0.05, a later analysis linked about 16,000 TCR beta sequences to specific HLA alleles. In a later analysis, HLA-associated TCR beta chains were found to be more clonally expanded and to have lower generation probabilities than equally common non-associated chains. According to the authors, the approach could potentially be generalized to other disease states and immunological phenotypes. According to a later analysis, parvovirus B19, influenza, CMV and Epstein-Barr virus appeared linked to several top co-occurrence clusters. The cohort was sequenced for TCR beta chains only, and without alpha or paired-chain data the features that could be detected were limited. In a later analysis, the rate of TCR association differed among HLA loci, with DRB1 alleles having the most associated TCRs and HLA-C alleles having the fewest. The earlier analysis of 587 of the donors excluded 15 to 20 rarely observed V segments, including chromosome 9 orphons, because counts were too low. Linkage disequilibrium might explain the correlated functional status among segregating V segments, but an unknown experimental factor could not be ruled out. A further reported finding was that TCR beta sequences accurately predicted the HLA-A and HLA-B alleles for most subjects in the first cohort. Sequencing depth was assumed to be roughly uniform across donors in the presence/absence analyses, though that assumption may not hold. The study listed 164 TCR beta chains as associated with cytomegalovirus. An earlier analysis of 587 of the donors showed that most TCR beta V segments appeared in productive rearrangements either about 87% or about 30% of the time, which broadly matched IMGT annotations. Most CMV-associated TCR beta chains appeared to be HLA-restricted in a later analysis, and the HLA associations seemed to be driven largely by CMV exposure. In vitro tests confirmed that a few of the cytomegalovirus-associated TCR beta chains recognize cytomegalovirus antigens. While some public TCRs were present in many individuals, most TCR sequences turned up only very rarely across donors. V-gene and J-gene trimming of TCR beta chains was associated with a missense DCLRE1C variant in a later genetic analysis, and the association was replicated in an independent cohort. Strong co-occurrence of HLA alleles, especially DR and DQ, made assigning TCR associations to individual alleles difficult. According to a later genetic analysis, donors in an Asian-associated ancestry cluster had fewer N-insertions in productive TCRs than the approximately 700-donor mean. A group of highly shared sequence variants was considered likely to be a technical artifact of the sequencing pipeline. The 87-base-pair reads could not distinguish some IMGT-functional V segments, including TRBV6-2 and TRBV6-3, so those segments were excluded.

In total, 500 to 700 healthy bone marrow donors made up the cohort. At the time of sampling, all cohort members were nominally healthy, though unrecorded immune exposures were likely present. The donor tested CMV seronegative, placing the donor among the 352 seronegative members of the cohort. A peripheral blood sample was provided by each donor, and peripheral blood mononuclear cells were used for TCR beta sequencing. Genomic DNA extraction from the blood cell samples was performed with the Qiagen DNeasy Blood Extraction Kit. The germline V gene (reference sequence) supplies CDR1 MNHEY and CDR2 SMNVEV. The junction shows trimming of 4 bases on V and 6 bases on J, plus 8 bases between the germline ends. Including the terminal cysteine and phenylalanine, the CDR3 comprises 12 residues. Of all the DNA, just the CDR3 is kept, 36 bases in frame from base 1. In regard to this clone: Its antigen is not yet known. Qualities for individual bases were not recorded, and no much larger clone is one base off.

Specimen: PBMCs. This receptor was taken from a man younger than 35 in good health and CMV-seronegative. The chain is made from TRBV27 and TRBJ2-3; perhaps TRBD2 is the D gene, with 5 bases matching. The nucleotide sequence reads TGTGCCAGCAGTTCGCGGGTGGATACGCAGTATTTT. Its product reads: CASSSRVDTQYF.